This entry lists 28 T cell receptor beta chains sequenced from one sample in a study of cytomegalovirus exposure and HLA in healthy donors. PCR employed 60 Vbeta and 13 Jbeta primers. TCRdb keeps only in-frame clones here, not all; method: immunoSEQ multiplex PCR. Counted here are approximately 160,000 clones, roughly 80% occurring once; the ten biggest clones make up roughly 0.69%. Sequenced: PBMCs. The source is a woman under 30 in good health and CMV-seronegative.

The chain has TRBV2 and TRBJ2-3; unclear D gene. V was cut by 7 bases and J by 2 bases, with 7 bases left in between. The CDR3 is 12 residues long. CDR1 and CDR2 (germline): SNHLY, FYNNEI. The CDR3 loop is CASTIVTDTQYF. The CDR3 nucleotides read TGTGCCAGCACCATTGTCACAGATACGCAGTATTTT.

This clone was detected only a few times. The chain carries TRBV7-3 and TRBJ2-1, with 11 nucleotides matching TRBD2. V shed 5 bases and J 4 bases; nucleotides not matched to a gene: 7. The CDR3 loop spans 16 amino acids. CDR1 is SGHTA, CDR2 FQGTGA, per germline. CDR3 residues: CASSIPGTSGYNEQFF. Here the CDR3 DNA reads TGTGCCAGCAGCATACCCGGGACTAGCGGTTACAATGAGCAGTTCTTC.

The chain employs TRBV7-9 and TRBJ2-1; 15 bases map to TRBD2. V shed 4 bases, J shed 6 bases, and the junction held 7 bases outside the gene matches. This CDR3 region has 17 residues. From germline, CDR1 is SEHNR and CDR2 FQNEAQ (reference sequence). The CDR3 sequence is CASSSPGLAGGGNEQFF. DNA for the CDR3: TGTGCCAGCAGCTCCCCTGGACTAGCGGGAGGGGGCAATGAGCAGTTCTTC.

J is TRBJ2-1 and V is TRBV18; the match to TRBD2 covers 9 bases. The V gene end was trimmed by 3 bases and the J gene end by 9 bases; junction bases not matched to a gene: 9. Germline CDR1 reads KGHSH; CDR2 reads LQKENI. The CDR3 runs to 15 residues. CDR3 sequence (DNA): TGTGCCAGCTCACCGACTAGCGGAGGGGGGAGTGAGCAGTTCTTC. Protein: CASSPTSGGGSEQFF.

The rearrangement uses TRBV9 and TRBJ2-1, with 11 bases identical to TRBD2. The germline V gene has CDR1 SGDLS and CDR2 YYNGEE. Trimming took 3 bases from V and 6 from J; bases not matched to a gene: 5. The CDR3 covers 15 residues. CDR3: CASSARSGRANEQFF. CDR3 nucleotides: TGTGCCAGCAGCGCCCGTAGCGGGAGGGCCAATGAGCAGTTCTTC.

The J gene is TRBJ2-2, the V gene TRBV2; unclear D gene. Trimming took 6 bases from V and 2 from J, leaving 13 bases between them. Germline assignment: CDR1 SNHLY and CDR2 FYNNEI. This CDR3 has 15 residues. The CDR3 nucleotides read TGTGCCAGCAGCAGGCTACAGACCAACACCGGGGAGCTGTTTTTT. Amino acids: CASSRLQTNTGELFF.

The chain links TRBV6-5 to TRBJ2-7; maybe TRBD1 (6 bases). With 6 bases removed from V and 5 bases from J, the gap between germline ends came to 20 bases. This CDR3 is 15 amino acids long. The germline gives CDR1 MNHEY, CDR2 SVGAGI. The CDR3 region has the DNA TGTGCCAGCAGACAGACAGGCCGGCAGCTGGACGAGCAGTACTTC. It codes for CASRQTGRQLDEQYF.

This clone came up a few times. V gene TRBV6-1 combines with J gene TRBJ1-3; tentatively, D is TRBD1 (6 bases). This CDR3 has 15 residues. Germline CDR1 is MNHNS and CDR2 is SASEGT. Trimming removed 4 bases at V and 4 bases at J, with 14 bases between. CDR3 in amino acids: CASSGDIAGGNTIYF. The CDR3 DNA follows: TGTGCCAGCAGTGGGGACATTGCCGGGGGAAACACCATATATTTT.

The J gene is TRBJ2-1, the V gene TRBV27; TRBD1 aligns across 10 bases. The V gene's germline CDR1 is MNHEY and CDR2 SMNVEV (reference sequence). The CDR3 runs 15 residues. V trimming: 3 bases; J trimming: 9 bases; junction bases outside the gene matches: 8. This CDR3 reads CASSFLGQGDGEQFF. The CDR3 DNA reads as TGTGCCAGCAGTTTCCTAGGACAGGGGGACGGTGAGCAGTTCTTC.

This clone appeared once. The chain combines TRBV18 with TRBJ1-2, with 8 bases aligning to TRBD1. Germline CDR1 reads KGHSH; CDR2 reads LQKENI. V dropped 2 bases and J dropped 2; count of bases not matched to a gene: 7. The CDR3 consists of 16 residues. DNA of the CDR3: TGTGCCAGCTCACCATACCAGGGGGCGCTGAACTATGGCTACACCTTC. This translates into CASSPYQGALNYGYTF.

This clone has only a few counts. This chain links TRBV5-1 with TRBJ1-5; D not resolved. CDR1 is SGHRS and CDR2 is YFSETQ in the germline V gene. CDR3 length equals 14 residues. The germline V and J ends were trimmed by 4 bases and 0 bases, with 8 bases remaining between them. The CDR3 spells CASSPGGSNQPQHF. In DNA, the CDR3 is TGCGCCAGCAGCCCAGGAGGTAGCAATCAGCCCCAGCATTTT.

V and J are TRBV28 and TRBJ1-4; the match to TRBD1 covers 8 bases. Germline V CDR1 and CDR2: MDHEN, SYDVKM. V lost 6 bases to trimming and J lost 2 bases; unmatched junction nucleotides: 11. The CDR3 consists of 17 residues. CDR3 sequence: CASSTIARTGTNEKLFF. In DNA form, the CDR3 reads TGTGCCAGCAGCACTATAGCCCGGACAGGGACTAATGAAAAACTGTTTTTT. The whole variable domain, filled in from reference TRBV28 and TRBJ1-4, reads DVKVTQSSRYLVKRTGEKVFLECVQDMDHENMFWYRQDPGLGLRLIYFSYDVKMKEKGDIPEGYSVSREKKERFSLILESASTNQTSMYLCASSTIARTGTNEKLFFGSGTQLSVL.

The rearrangement joins TRBV7-2 to TRBJ2-4; D possibly corresponds to TRBD2 (6 bases). CDR3 length: 13 residues. Between the trimmed V and J ends, which lost 4 bases and 4 bases, there was a span of 8 bases. From germline, CDR1 is SGHTA and CDR2 FQGNSA. CDR3 sequence: CASSSGLKNIQYF. The CDR3 DNA follows: TGTGCCAGCAGCTCGGGACTGAAAAACATTCAGTACTTC. Full variable domain (remainder filled in from reference TRBV7-2 and TRBJ2-4): GAGVSQSPSNKVTEKGKDVELRCDPISGHTALYWYRQSLGQGLEFLIYFQGNSAPDKSGLPSDRFSAERTGGSVSTLTIQRTQQEDSAVYLCASSSGLKNIQYFGAGTRLSVL.

The chain recombines TRBV7-6 with TRBJ2-1, with 14 nucleotides matching TRBD2. Germline CDR1 and CDR2: SGHVS and FNYEAQ. The CDR3 loop spans 16 amino acids. Trimming cost V 2 bases and J 6 bases; bases outside gene matches: 3. CDR3 DNA: TGTGCCAGCAGCTTAATGACTAGCGGGAGGGTCAATGAGCAGTTCTTC. It yields the protein CASSLMTSGRVNEQFF.

There are a few counts of this clone. The rearrangement links TRBV27 to TRBJ1-2; possible D gene TRBD1, 5 bases. Trimming cost V 2 bases and J 8 bases, with 9 bases left between them. Per the germline V gene, CDR1 is MNHEY and CDR2 is SMNVEV (reference sequence). This CDR3 comprises 12 residues. In DNA, the CDR3 is TGTGCCAGCAGTTTAAGGGGTGGCGGCTACACCTTC. Protein product: CASSLRGGGYTF.

This clone has a single count. The rearrangement joins TRBV5-4 to TRBJ2-1; perhaps TRBD2 as D (5 bases). The CDR3 has 15 residues. Trimming pared 1 base from V and 1 base from J, leaving 9 bases between. CDR1 is SGHNT, CDR2 YYREEE, per germline (reference sequence). The CDR3 nucleotides are TGTGCCAGCAGCTTGCTTGGCGGGTCCTACAATGAGCAGTTCTTC. Its translation is CASSLLGGSYNEQFF.

The V gene is TRBV28, the J gene TRBJ2-7; D unresolved. Trimming cost V 3 bases and J 3 bases, with 9 bases left between them. This CDR3 comprises 13 residues. Germline V lookup: CDR1 MDHEN, CDR2 SYDVKM. CDR3 in amino acids: CASSLGQYYEQYF. CDR3 DNA: TGTGCCAGCAGTTTGGGCCAATACTACGAGCAGTACTTC.

This clone has only one observation. This chain uses TRBV20-1 with TRBJ2-1, with 7 nucleotides matching TRBD1. V shed 2 bases, J shed 9 bases, and the junction held 1 base outside the gene matches. From germline, CDR1 is DFQATT and CDR2 SNEGSKA (reference sequence). The CDR3 has 11 residues. The CDR3 loop is CSARQGVEQFF. DNA for the CDR3: TGCAGTGCTAGACAGGGGGTTGAGCAGTTCTTC.

The DNA for the CDR3 is TGTGCCAGCAGTTTTTCCCCATTCTACGAGCAGTACTTC. Its translation: CASSFSPFYEQYF. The rearrangement joins TRBV27 to TRBJ2-7; D gene uncertain. V dropped 3 bases and J dropped 3 bases, with 9 bases sitting between them. There are 13 residues in the CDR3. Per germline, CDR1 MNHEY and CDR2 SMNVEV (reference sequence).

The genes are TRBV27 and TRBJ2-1; D is perhaps TRBD2 (5 bases). The CDR3 extends over 14 amino acids. Germline V gives CDR1 MNHEY, CDR2 SMNVEV (reference sequence). V was trimmed by 2 bases and J by 2 bases, leaving 7 bases between them. CDR3 in DNA: TGTGCCAGCAGTTTAAGCGGAACCTACAATGAGCAGTTCTTC. This gives the protein CASSLSGTYNEQFF.

The DNA of the CDR3 is TGTGCCAGCAGTTACTATTTGCAGGGGGAAGAGACCCAGTACTTC. Protein: CASSYYLQGEETQYF. The gene calls are TRBV6-6 and TRBJ2-5, with 7 bases that match TRBD1. Germline CDR1 and CDR2: MNHNY and SVGAGI (reference sequence). The trim removed 1 base at V and 3 bases at J, leaving 5 bases unmatched. CDR3 length equals 15 residues.

This clone was counted once. The V call is TRBV28, the J call TRBJ1-2, with D possibly being TRBD1 (5 bases). This CDR3 has 13 residues. Trimming cost V 8 bases and J 2 bases, with 12 bases left between them. Germline assignment: CDR1 MDHEN and CDR2 SYDVKM. CDR3 residues: CASGAKTNYGYTF. The CDR3 coding sequence is TGTGCCAGCGGGGCAAAGACGAACTATGGCTACACCTTC.

V usage is TRBV7-9 and J usage is TRBJ2-7; the D gene is possibly TRBD1 (6 bases). CDR3 length: 13 amino acids. With 5 bases removed from V and 4 bases from J, the gap between germline ends came to 12 bases. Germline V lookup: CDR1 SEHNR, CDR2 FQNEAQ (reference sequence). This chain's CDR3 is CASSPPGAYEQYF. For the CDR3, the DNA is TGTGCCAGCAGCCCCCCAGGGGCTTACGAGCAGTACTTC. Full variable domain (missing parts from reference TRBV7-9 and TRBJ2-7): DTGVSQNPRHKITKRGQNVTFRCDPISEHNRLYWYRQTLGQGPEFLTYFQNEAQLEKSRLLSDRFSAERPKGSFSTLEIQRTEQGDSAMYLCASSPPGAYEQYFGPGTRLTVT.

In its sample, this clone was seen a few times. The CDR3 sequence is CASSPQGNDEKLFF. Written as DNA, the CDR3 is TGTGCCAGCAGCCCACAGGGAAATGACGAAAAACTGTTTTTT. The chain joins TRBV7-9 to TRBJ1-4; possible D gene TRBD1, 6 bases. CDR1 and CDR2 (germline): SEHNR, FQNEAQ (reference sequence). Trimming shortened V by 5 bases and J by 8 bases, and 15 bases separated the two germline ends. The CDR3 runs 14 residues.

The chain employs TRBV25-1 and TRBJ1-5, with a possible D match to TRBD1 (6 bases). Trimming removed 10 bases at V and 3 bases at J, with 13 bases between. CDR1 is MGHDK and CDR2 is SYGVNS in the germline V gene. The CDR3 consists of 13 residues. CDR3 DNA: TGTGCCACCGCTCGGGACAACAATCAGCCCCAGCATTTT. It is translated as CATARDNNQPQHF.

The rearrangement joins TRBV25-1 to TRBJ1-2, with D perhaps matching TRBD1 (5 bases). This CDR3 region has 13 residues. The V end was cut by 6 bases, the J end by 4 bases, with 12 bases between. Germline-derived CDR1 and CDR2 are MGHDK and SYGVNS. CDR3 DNA: TGTGCCAGCAGAGGGGAGGGACCCTATGGCTACACCTTC. Encoded protein: CASRGEGPYGYTF.

V gene TRBV28 combines with J gene TRBJ1-2; a weak D match, TRBD1 (6 bases). CDR3 length: 15 amino acids. The V gene lost 6 bases and the J gene lost 6 bases, with 20 bases spanning the gap. The germline gives CDR1 MDHEN, CDR2 SYDVKM. This CDR3 is CASSPPGGPIDGYTF. For the CDR3, the DNA is TGTGCCAGCAGCCCCCCGGGGGGGCCCATCGATGGCTACACCTTC.

The chain is built from TRBV5-3 and TRBJ1-2; unclear D gene. TRBV5-3 is treated as an ORF (open reading frame) with a function not yet certain. The V end lost 4 bases, the J end lost 7 bases, and 11 bases lay between the germline ends. The CDR3 is made up of 12 amino acids. The chain's CDR3 is CARSQTGSGYTF. CDR3 DNA sequence: TGTGCCAGAAGCCAAACGGGGTCTGGCTACACCTTC.